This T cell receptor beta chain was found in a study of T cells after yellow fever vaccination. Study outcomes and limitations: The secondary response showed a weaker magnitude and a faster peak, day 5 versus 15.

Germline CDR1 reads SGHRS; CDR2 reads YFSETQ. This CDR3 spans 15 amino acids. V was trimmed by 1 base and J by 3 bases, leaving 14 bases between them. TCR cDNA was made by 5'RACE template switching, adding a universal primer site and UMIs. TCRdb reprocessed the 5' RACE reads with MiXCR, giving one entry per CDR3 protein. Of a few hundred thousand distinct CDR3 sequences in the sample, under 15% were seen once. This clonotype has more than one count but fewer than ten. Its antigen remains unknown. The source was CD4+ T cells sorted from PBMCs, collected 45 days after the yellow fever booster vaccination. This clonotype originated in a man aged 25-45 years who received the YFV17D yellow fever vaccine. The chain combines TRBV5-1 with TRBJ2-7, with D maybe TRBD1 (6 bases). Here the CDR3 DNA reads TGCGCCAGCAGCTTGCCTCGGGACACCTACTACGAGCAGTACTTC. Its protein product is CASSLPRDTYYEQYF.